This entry lists 4 T cell receptor beta chains sequenced from one sample in a study of blood T cell repertoires in COVID-19. Produced via immunoSEQ multiplex PCR; TCRdb's table is partial and in-frame only. The sample has more than 250,000 clones; over 70% are singletons. Sample: peripheral blood. The receptor set was obtained from a human donor in a cohort sampled during active COVID-19.

The chain is built from TRBV12-5 and TRBJ2-1; D is perhaps TRBD2 (6 bases). The ends were cut back, 6 bases at V and 4 bases at J, with 19 bases in the middle. Germline V lookup: CDR1 LGHNT, CDR2 FRNRAP. The CDR3 totals 16 residues. The CDR3 loop is CASGFQRRDLYNEQFF. The CDR3 nucleotides read TGTGCTAGTGGCTTCCAACGGCGGGACCTTTACAATGAGCAGTTCTTC.

V usage is TRBV7-9 and J usage is TRBJ2-1; 11 bases match TRBD2. V dropped 4 bases and J dropped 13; count of bases not matched to a gene: 9. The germline V gene encodes CDR1 SEHNR and CDR2 FQNEAQ (reference sequence). The CDR3 sequence is 14 residues long. CDR3 region: CASSSSPRLAGQFF. DNA for the CDR3: TGTGCCAGCAGCTCCTCTCCGAGACTAGCGGGACAGTTCTTC.

This clone appeared many times. The same CDR3 can be traced to other DNA sequences in this sample. The V call is TRBV5-4, the J call TRBJ1-1; 8 bases are shared with TRBD1. V lost 5 bases to trimming and J lost 4 bases; unmatched junction nucleotides: 4. CDR1 is SGHNT, CDR2 YYREEE, per germline (reference sequence). The CDR3 is 13 amino acids. The CDR3 region is CASSRQGSTEAFF. The CDR3, as DNA: TGTGCCAGCAGTAGACAGGGGTCCACTGAAGCTTTCTTT.

This clone was found a few times. The rearrangement joins TRBV5-4 to TRBJ2-2; TRBD2 aligns across 7 bases. The CDR3 sequence is 17 residues long. V was pared by 4 bases and J by 6 bases, with 15 bases of the junction left unmatched. CDR1 is SGHNT and CDR2 is YYREEE in the germline V gene (reference sequence). For the CDR3, the DNA is TGTGCCAGCAGCCTCCCCCTGGGCGGGAGAACCTCCGGGGAGCTGTTTTTT. Translated: CASSLPLGGRTSGELFF.